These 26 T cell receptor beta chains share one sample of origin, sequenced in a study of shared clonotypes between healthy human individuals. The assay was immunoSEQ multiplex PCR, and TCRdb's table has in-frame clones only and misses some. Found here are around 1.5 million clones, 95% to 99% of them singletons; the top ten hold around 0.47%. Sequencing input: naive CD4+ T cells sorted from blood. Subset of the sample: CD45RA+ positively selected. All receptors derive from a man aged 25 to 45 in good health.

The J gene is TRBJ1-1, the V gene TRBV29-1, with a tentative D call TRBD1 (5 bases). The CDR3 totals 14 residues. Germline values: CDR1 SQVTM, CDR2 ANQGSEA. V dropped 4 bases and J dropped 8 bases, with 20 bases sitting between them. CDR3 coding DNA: TGCAGCGTTGTTTTTCTCATTCGGGGGACCGAAGCTTTCTTT. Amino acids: CSVVFLIRGTEAFF.

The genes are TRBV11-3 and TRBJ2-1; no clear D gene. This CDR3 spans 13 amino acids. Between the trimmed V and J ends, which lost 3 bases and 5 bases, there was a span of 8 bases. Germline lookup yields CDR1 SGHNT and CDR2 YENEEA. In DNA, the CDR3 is TGTGCCAGCAGCTTTGGTCCCGACAATGAGCAGTTCTTC. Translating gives CASSFGPDNEQFF.

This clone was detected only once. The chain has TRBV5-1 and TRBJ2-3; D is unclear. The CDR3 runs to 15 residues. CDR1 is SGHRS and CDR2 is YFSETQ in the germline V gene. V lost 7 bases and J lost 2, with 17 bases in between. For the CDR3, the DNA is TGCGCCAGCTACCTTGGGCAGCCAGACACAGATACGCAGTATTTT. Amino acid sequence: CASYLGQPDTDTQYF.

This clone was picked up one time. This chain's CDR3 is CASSQEGRGDYGYTF. The CDR3 bases are TGCGCCAGCAGCCAAGAAGGACGGGGTGACTATGGCTACACCTTC. This chain uses TRBV4-3 with TRBJ1-2; no definite D call. V was cut by 0 bases and J by 3 bases, with 11 bases left in between. Per germline, CDR1 LGHNA and CDR2 YSLEER. The CDR3 totals 15 residues.

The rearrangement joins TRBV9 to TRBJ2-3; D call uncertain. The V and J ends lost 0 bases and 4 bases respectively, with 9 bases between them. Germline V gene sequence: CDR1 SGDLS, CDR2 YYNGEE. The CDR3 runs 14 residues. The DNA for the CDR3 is TGTGCCAGCAGCGTAGACCTGAGCTCAGATACGCAGTATTTT. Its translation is CASSVDLSSDTQYF.

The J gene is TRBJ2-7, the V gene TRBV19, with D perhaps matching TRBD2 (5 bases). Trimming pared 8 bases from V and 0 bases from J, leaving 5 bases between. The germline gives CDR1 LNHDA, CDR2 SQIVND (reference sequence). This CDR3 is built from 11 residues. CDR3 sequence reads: CASGSSYEQYF. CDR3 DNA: TGTGCCAGTGGGAGCTCCTACGAGCAGTACTTC.

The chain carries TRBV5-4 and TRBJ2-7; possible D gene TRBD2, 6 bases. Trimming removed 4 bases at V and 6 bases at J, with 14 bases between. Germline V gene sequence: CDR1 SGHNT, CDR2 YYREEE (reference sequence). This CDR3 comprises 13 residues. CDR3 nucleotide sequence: TGTGCCAGCAGCCACCTATCGGAGGGCGAGCAGTACTTC. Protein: CASSHLSEGEQYF.

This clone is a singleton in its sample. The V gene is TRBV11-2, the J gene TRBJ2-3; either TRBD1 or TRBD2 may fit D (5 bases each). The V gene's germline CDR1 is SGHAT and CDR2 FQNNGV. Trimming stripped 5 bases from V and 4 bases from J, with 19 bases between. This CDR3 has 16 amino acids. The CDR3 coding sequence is TGTGCCAGCAGCCCGGGACGTACCACCAACCCAGATACGCAGTATTTT. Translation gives CASSPGRTTNPDTQYF.

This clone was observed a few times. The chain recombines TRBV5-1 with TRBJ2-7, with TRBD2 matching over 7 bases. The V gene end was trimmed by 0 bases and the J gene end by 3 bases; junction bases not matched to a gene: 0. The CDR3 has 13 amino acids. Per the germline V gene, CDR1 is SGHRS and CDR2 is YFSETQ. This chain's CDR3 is CASSLVAGYEQYF. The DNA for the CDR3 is TGCGCCAGCAGCTTGGTAGCGGGCTACGAGCAGTACTTC.

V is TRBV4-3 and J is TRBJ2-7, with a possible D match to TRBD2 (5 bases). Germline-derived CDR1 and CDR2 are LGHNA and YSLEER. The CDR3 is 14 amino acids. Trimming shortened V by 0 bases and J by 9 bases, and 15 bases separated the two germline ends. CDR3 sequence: CASSQEGSSRVQYF. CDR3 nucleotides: TGCGCCAGCAGCCAAGAGGGCAGTTCGAGGGTGCAGTACTTC.

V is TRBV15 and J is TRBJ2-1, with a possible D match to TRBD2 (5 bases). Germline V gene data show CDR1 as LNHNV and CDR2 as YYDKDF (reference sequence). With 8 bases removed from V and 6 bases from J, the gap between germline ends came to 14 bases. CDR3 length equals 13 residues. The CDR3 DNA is TGTGCCACCGGAGGCAGCCCGCGCAATGAGCAGTTCTTC. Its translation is CATGGSPRNEQFF.

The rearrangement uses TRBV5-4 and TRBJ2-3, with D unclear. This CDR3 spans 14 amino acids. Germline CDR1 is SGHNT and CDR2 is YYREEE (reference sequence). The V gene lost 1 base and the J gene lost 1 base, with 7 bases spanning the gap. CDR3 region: CASSLRIGTDTQYF. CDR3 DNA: TGTGCCAGCAGCTTGAGGATCGGCACAGATACGCAGTATTTT.

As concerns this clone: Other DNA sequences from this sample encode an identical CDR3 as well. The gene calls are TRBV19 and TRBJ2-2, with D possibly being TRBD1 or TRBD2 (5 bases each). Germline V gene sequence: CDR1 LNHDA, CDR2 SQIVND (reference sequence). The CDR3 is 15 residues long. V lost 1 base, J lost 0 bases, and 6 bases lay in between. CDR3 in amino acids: CASSIGGSNTGELFF. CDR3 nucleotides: TGTGCCAGTAGTATAGGGGGGTCGAACACCGGGGAGCTGTTTTTT. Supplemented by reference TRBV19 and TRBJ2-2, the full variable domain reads DGGITQSPKYLFRKEGQNVTLSCEQNLNHDAMYWYRQDPGQGLRLIYYSQIVNDFQKGDIAEGYSVSREKKESFPLTVTSAQKNPTAFYLCASSIGGSNTGELFFGEGSRLTVL.

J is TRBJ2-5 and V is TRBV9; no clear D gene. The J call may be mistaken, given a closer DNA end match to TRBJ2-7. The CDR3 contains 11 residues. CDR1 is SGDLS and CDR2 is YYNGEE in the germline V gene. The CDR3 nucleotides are TGTGCCAGTCTAGGGCAATACGAGCAGTACTTC. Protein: CASLGQYEQYF.

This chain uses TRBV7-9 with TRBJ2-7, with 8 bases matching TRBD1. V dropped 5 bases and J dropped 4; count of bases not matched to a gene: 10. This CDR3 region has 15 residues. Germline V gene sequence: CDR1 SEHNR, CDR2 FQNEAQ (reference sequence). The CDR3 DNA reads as TGTGCCAGCAGCCTCGGTGGACAGGGTTTTTACGAGCAGTACTTC. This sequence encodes CASSLGGQGFYEQYF.

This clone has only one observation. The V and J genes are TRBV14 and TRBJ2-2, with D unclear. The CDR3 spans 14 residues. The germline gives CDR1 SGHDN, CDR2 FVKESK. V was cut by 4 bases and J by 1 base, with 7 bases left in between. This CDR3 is CASSLGGNTGELFF. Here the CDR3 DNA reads TGTGCCAGCAGCCTAGGCGGGAACACCGGGGAGCTGTTTTTT.

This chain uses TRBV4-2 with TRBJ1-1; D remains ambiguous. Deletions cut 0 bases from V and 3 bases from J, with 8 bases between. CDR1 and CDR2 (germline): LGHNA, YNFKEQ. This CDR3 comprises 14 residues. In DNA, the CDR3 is TGTGCCAGCAGCCAAGATAAGGCGTACACTGAAGCTTTCTTT. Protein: CASSQDKAYTEAFF.

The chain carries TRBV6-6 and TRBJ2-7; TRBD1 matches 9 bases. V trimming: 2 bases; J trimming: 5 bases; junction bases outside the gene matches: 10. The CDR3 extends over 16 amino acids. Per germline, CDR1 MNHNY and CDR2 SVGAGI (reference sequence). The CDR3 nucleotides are TGTGCCAGCAGTTACCCCAAGGGACAGGGTTCTCACGAGCAGTACTTC. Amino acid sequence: CASSYPKGQGSHEQYF.

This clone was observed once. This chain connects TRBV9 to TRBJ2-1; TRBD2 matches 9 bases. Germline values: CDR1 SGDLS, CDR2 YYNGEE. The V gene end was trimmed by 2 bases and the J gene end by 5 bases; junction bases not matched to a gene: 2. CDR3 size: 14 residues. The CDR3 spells CASSVLAGHNEQFF. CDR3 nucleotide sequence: TGTGCCAGCAGCGTGCTAGCGGGGCACAATGAGCAGTTCTTC.

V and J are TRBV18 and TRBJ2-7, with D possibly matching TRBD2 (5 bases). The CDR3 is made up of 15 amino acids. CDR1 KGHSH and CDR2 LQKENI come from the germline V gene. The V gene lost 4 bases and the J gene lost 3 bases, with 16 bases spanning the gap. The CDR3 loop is CASSRTGRRDYEQYF. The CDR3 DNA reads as TGTGCCAGCTCACGCACGGGGAGAAGGGACTACGAGCAGTACTTC.

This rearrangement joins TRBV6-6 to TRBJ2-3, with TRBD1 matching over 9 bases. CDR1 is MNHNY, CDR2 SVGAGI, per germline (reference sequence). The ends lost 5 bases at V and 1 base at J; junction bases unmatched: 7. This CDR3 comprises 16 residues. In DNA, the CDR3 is TGTGCCAGCAGTAGGACAGGGGTGGACGGCACAGATACGCAGTATTTT. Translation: CASSRTGVDGTDTQYF.

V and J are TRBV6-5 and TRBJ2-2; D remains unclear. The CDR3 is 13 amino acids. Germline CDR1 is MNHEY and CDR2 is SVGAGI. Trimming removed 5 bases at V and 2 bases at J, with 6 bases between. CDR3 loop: CASSQINTGELFF. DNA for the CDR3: TGTGCCAGCAGTCAGATCAACACCGGGGAGCTGTTTTTT.

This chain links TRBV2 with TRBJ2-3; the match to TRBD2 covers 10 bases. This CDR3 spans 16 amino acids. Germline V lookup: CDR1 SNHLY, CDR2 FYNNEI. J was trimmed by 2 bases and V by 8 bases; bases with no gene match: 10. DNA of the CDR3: TGTGCCAGCGTCGGTAGCGGGAGGCCTCTCACAGATACGCAGTATTTT. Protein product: CASVGSGRPLTDTQYF.

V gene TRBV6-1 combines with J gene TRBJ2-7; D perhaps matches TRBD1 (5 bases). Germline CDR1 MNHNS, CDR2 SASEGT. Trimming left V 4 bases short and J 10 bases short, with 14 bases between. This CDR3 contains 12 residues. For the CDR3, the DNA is TGTGCCAGCAGTGGAGGACACACGAAACAGTACTTC. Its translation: CASSGGHTKQYF.

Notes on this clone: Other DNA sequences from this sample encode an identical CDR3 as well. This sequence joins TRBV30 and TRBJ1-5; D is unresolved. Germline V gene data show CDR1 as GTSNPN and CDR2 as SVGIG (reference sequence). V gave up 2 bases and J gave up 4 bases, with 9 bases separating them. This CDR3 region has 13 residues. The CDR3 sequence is CAWSLPGNQPQHF. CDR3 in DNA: TGTGCCTGGAGTCTTCCCGGGAATCAGCCCCAGCATTTT.

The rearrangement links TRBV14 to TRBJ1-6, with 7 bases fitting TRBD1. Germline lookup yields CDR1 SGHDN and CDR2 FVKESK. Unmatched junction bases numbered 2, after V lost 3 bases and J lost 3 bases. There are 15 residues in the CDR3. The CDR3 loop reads CASSQGQFYNSPLHF. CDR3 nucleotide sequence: TGTGCCAGCAGCCAGGGACAGTTCTATAATTCACCCCTCCACTTT. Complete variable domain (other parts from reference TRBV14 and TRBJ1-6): EAGVTQFPSHSVIEKGQTVTLRCDPISGHDNLYWYRRVMGKEIKFLLHFVKESKQDESGMPNNRFLAERTGGTYSTLKVQPAELEDSGVYFCASSQGQFYNSPLHFGNGTRLTVT.